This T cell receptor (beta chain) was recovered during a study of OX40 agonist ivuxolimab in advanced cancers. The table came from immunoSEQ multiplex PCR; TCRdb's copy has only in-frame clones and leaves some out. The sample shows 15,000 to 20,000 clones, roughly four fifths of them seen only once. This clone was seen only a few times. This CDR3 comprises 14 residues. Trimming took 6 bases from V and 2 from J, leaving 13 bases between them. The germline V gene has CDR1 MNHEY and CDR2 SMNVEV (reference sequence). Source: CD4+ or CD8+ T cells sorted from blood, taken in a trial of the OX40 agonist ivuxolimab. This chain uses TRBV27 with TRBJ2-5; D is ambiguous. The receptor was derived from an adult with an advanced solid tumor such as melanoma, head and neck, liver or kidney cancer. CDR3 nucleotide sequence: TGTGCCAGCAGAGATAACAAAATTCAAGAGACCCAGTACTTC. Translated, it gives CASRDNKIQETQYF.